This T cell receptor (beta chain) is from a study of memory CD4+ T cells and cytomegalovirus serostatus. Profiling relied on immunoSEQ multiplex PCR, and the TCRdb table lists in-frame clones only, not all of them. The repertoire consists of over 35,000 clones, with roughly three quarters occurring once and the leading ten covering approximately 0.85%. Germline V gene data show CDR1 as SGHRS and CDR2 as YFSETQ. Deletions cut 0 bases from V and 4 bases from J, with 14 bases between. There are 15 residues in the CDR3. The sort gate was single viable CD3+CD4+CD8-CD45RO+ cells for memory CD4+ T cells. CMV serostatus came from serum IgG against pp150, pp28, p38, p52.

The material sequenced was memory CD4+ T cells from blood. The chain recombines TRBV5-1 with TRBJ2-7; D might be TRBD1 (5 bases). This receptor was obtained from an adult in good health and CMV-seronegative. This CDR3 reads CASSLEWGSDYEQYF. The CDR3 DNA follows: TGCGCCAGCAGCTTGGAGTGGGGCTCCGATTACGAGCAGTACTTC.